What follows are 7 T cell receptor beta chains derived from one specimen sequenced in a study of T cells in Graves' hyperthyroidism and ophthalmopathy. From RNA transcripts, TCR beta CDR3 regions were amplified. RT-PCR in the first round (using the HTBI primer set) targeted the TCR CDR3. TCRdb ran MiXCR on the multiplex PCR reads and lists one entry per CDR3 protein. Found here are about 400,000 distinct CDR3 sequences, roughly 15% of them singletons; the top ten hold about 20%. The sample was blood. The receptors stem from a woman aged 55-70 years with Graves' ophthalmopathy.

The chain links TRBV15 to TRBJ2-3; D gene ambiguous. CDR1 LNHNV and CDR2 YYDKDF come from the germline V gene (reference sequence). The CDR3 is 14 residues long. The V end lost 1 base, the J end lost 2 bases, and 7 bases lay between the germline ends. Here the CDR3 DNA reads TGTGCCACCAGCAGAGCCCCCCACACAGATACGCAGTATTTT. Translated: CATSRAPHTDTQYF.

This clonotype was seen at least ten times. The chain carries TRBV6-6 and TRBJ2-5; 12 nucleotides line up with TRBD2. Per the germline V gene, CDR1 is MNHNY and CDR2 is SVGAGI (reference sequence). V lost 2 bases and J lost 5; bases outside the gene matches: 12. The CDR3 spans 18 residues. CDR3 protein: CASSYEIRASGRAETQYF. Here the CDR3 DNA reads TGTGCCAGCAGTTACGAGATTCGGGCTAGCGGGAGGGCGGAGACCCAGTACTTC.

This clonotype appeared many times. CDR3: CASSYGGGRYNEQFF. In nucleotides, the CDR3 is TGTGCCAGCAGTTACGGCGGCGGGAGGTACAATGAGCAGTTCTTC. This rearrangement joins TRBV6-5 to TRBJ2-1, with TRBD2 identical over 8 bases. Unmatched junction bases numbered 4, after V lost 2 bases and J lost 4 bases. CDR3 length: 15 amino acids. Germline-derived CDR1 and CDR2 are MNHEY and SVGAGI.

As to this clonotype: The junction departs from germline at one end; a sequencing error may be responsible. The chain combines TRBV24-1 with TRBJ2-5; D tentatively reads TRBD1 or TRBD2 (5 bases each). Germline-derived CDR1 and CDR2 are KGHDR and SFDVKD. This CDR3 contains 14 residues. For the CDR3, the DNA is TGTGCCACCAGTGATTGGGGCAGCGGAGAGACCCAGTGCTTC. Translated, it gives CATSDWGSGETQCF.

The chain is built from TRBV12-3 or TRBV12-4 and TRBJ1-6; 12 bases are a match to TRBD1. After removal of 10 bases from V and 14 bases from J, the junction contained 9 bases not matched to a gene. The CDR3 sequence is 13 residues long. In DNA form, the CDR3 reads TGTGCCACCAAGGGACAGGGGGCCCCCACCCTCCACTTT. Protein: CATKGQGAPTLHF.

This clonotype was counted a few times. The V gene is TRBV7-8, the J gene TRBJ1-1; D remains ambiguous. This CDR3 contains 11 residues. Trimming removed 1 base from V and 10 bases from J, with 7 bases in between. Germline CDR1 is SGHVS and CDR2 is FQNEAQ. The CDR3 is CASSLDIVAFF. The CDR3 coding sequence is TGTGCCAGCAGCTTAGACATTGTAGCTTTCTTT.

This clonotype was found many times. The J gene is TRBJ2-5, the V gene TRBV7-2, with no clear D. Germline-derived CDR1 and CDR2 are SGHTA and FQGNSA. Trimming cost V 6 bases and J 2 bases, with 16 bases left between them. The CDR3 loop spans 15 amino acids. CDR3 amino acids: CASSPPSLRQETQYF. The CDR3 nucleotides read TGTGCCAGCAGTCCCCCCTCTTTGCGGCAAGAGACCCAGTACTTC.